Following are 8 T cell receptor beta chains from one sample sequenced in a study of blood T cell repertoires in COVID-19. Sequenced by immunoSEQ multiplex PCR; TCRdb stores in-frame clones only, minus some. The table shows tens of thousands of clones, with around 87% occurring only once. The sample comprised peripheral blood. The receptors shown here come from a woman aged 55-69 years with COVID-19, enrolled during active disease.

The rearrangement links TRBV10-3 to TRBJ2-2, with 7 bases identical to TRBD2. Germline lookup yields CDR1 ENHRY and CDR2 SYGVKD. Trimming removed 5 bases from V and 1 base from J; junction bases left unmatched: 4. The CDR3 extends over 15 amino acids. Written as DNA, the CDR3 is TGTGCCATCAGTCAAAGCGGGGTGAACACCGGGGAGCTGTTTTTT. Amino acid sequence: CAISQSGVNTGELFF.

J is TRBJ1-2 and V is TRBV29-1; D call uncertain. CDR3 length: 13 amino acids. The ends were cut back, 4 bases at V and 0 bases at J, with 9 bases in the middle. Germline V gene lookup returns CDR1 SQVTM and CDR2 ANQGSEA. CDR3 amino acids: CSVGHKANYGYTF. In DNA form, the CDR3 reads TGCAGCGTTGGACACAAAGCTAACTATGGCTACACCTTC.

This chain connects TRBV19 to TRBJ1-6; 11 nucleotides agree with TRBD1. V lost 5 bases and J lost 10; bases outside the gene matches: 4. The CDR3 consists of 14 residues. Germline CDR1 reads LNHDA; CDR2 reads SQIVND (reference sequence). DNA of the CDR3: TGTGCCAGTAGTTGGGGACAGGGGGTCTCACCCCTCCACTTT. Protein sequence: CASSWGQGVSPLHF.

CDR3 residues: CASSSGTGGYGYTF. CDR3 nucleotides: TGTGCCAGCAGTTCCGGGACAGGGGGCTATGGCTACACCTTC. The chain is built from TRBV6-6 and TRBJ1-2; 11 bases map to TRBD1. Per the germline V gene, CDR1 is MNHNY and CDR2 is SVGAGI (reference sequence). V lost 4 bases to trimming and J lost 4 bases; unmatched junction nucleotides: 2. The CDR3 extends over 14 amino acids.

The CDR3 region is CASSYSGGSNQPQHF. CDR3 in DNA: TGTGCCAGCAGTTACTCGGGAGGGAGCAATCAGCCCCAGCATTTT. The rearrangement joins TRBV6-5 to TRBJ1-5; D is undetermined. Per germline, CDR1 MNHEY and CDR2 SVGAGI. The CDR3 is made up of 15 amino acids. The V gene lost 0 bases and the J gene lost 1 base, with 7 bases spanning the gap.

This clone has just one count. CDR3 sequence reads: CAWRADRGLYNEQFF. CDR3 nucleotide sequence: TGTGCCTGGAGAGCGGACAGGGGGCTTTACAATGAGCAGTTCTTC. The chain has TRBV30 and TRBJ2-1, with 11 bases fitting TRBD1. Germline CDR1 reads GTSNPN; CDR2 reads SVGIG (reference sequence). The CDR3 covers 15 residues. The V segment lost 3 bases and the J segment 4 bases; nucleotides outside the gene matches: 5.

This chain joins TRBV4-2 and TRBJ1-3; D is unclear. CDR3 length: 13 residues. With 2 bases removed from V and 4 bases from J, the gap between germline ends came to 6 bases. The germline V gene has CDR1 LGHNA and CDR2 YNFKEQ. The CDR3 is CASSQLTGNTIYF. CDR3 nucleotide sequence: TGTGCCAGCAGCCAATTGACAGGAAACACCATATATTTT.

The V and J genes are TRBV5-4 and TRBJ2-1; 9 bases map to TRBD1. The CDR3 consists of 16 residues. Germline V gene data show CDR1 as SGHNT and CDR2 as YYREEE (reference sequence). Trimming at V came to 4 bases and at J to 2 bases, leaving 7 bases not matched to a gene. The CDR3 sequence is CASSLGTGRTYNEQFF. CDR3 bases: TGTGCCAGCAGCCTTGGGACAGGGAGGACCTACAATGAGCAGTTCTTC.